These T cell receptor beta chains were read from a single sample in a study of blood T cell repertoires in COVID-19. Here immunoSEQ multiplex PCR was the method, and the copy in TCRdb shows in-frame clones only, minus some. The sample lists under 200,000 clones, around 83% occurring once. Sequenced: peripheral blood. These receptors came from a woman older than 75 in a cohort sampled during active or convalescent COVID-19. The CDR3 runs from the conserved cysteine through the conserved F or W. D genes are given only for firm matches. Clone size is shown for a subset of rows, as once, few, many or a class of expanded clone.

J	D	size	V	DNA	CDR3
TRBJ1-3	.	once	TRBV6-2/TRBV6-3	TGTGCCAGCAGTTACTCGAACGCCTACTCTGGAAACACCATATATTTT	CASSYSNAYSGNTIYF
TRBJ1-5	.	few	TRBV6-5	TGTGCCAGCATCCTACAGGTGAATAGCAATCAGCCCCAGCATTTT	CASILQVNSNQPQHF
TRBJ1-2	.	.	TRBV30	TGTGCCTGGACCAAGCGGGGGCATGGCTACACCTTC	CAWTKRGHGYTF
TRBJ2-2	TRBD2	.	TRBV6-1	TGTGCCAGCAGTGCCGGACCTCTAGCGGGAGGGCCGAACACCGGGGAGCTGTTTTTT	CASSAGPLAGGPNTGELFF
TRBJ2-5	.	few	TRBV11-3	TGTGCCAGCAGCCTTAGACTAGAACAAGAGACCCAGTACTTC	CASSLRLEQETQYF
TRBJ1-3	TRBD1	.	TRBV29-1	TGCAGCGTCAGCGACAGGGGGACGGCTGGAAACACCATATATTTT	CSVSDRGTAGNTIYF
TRBJ2-2	TRBD2	few	TRBV28	TGTGCCAGCAGTTTATCTAGCGGGAGTACCGGGGAGCTGTTTTTT	CASSLSSGSTGELFF
TRBJ1-5	.	.	TRBV4-1	TGCGCCAGCAGCCAACGGGTCCTTCCCGATCAGCCCCAGCATTTT	CASSQRVLPDQPQHF
TRBJ1-3	TRBD1	.	TRBV2	TGTGCCAGCAGTCGACCGAACAGGGGGCGCATATATTTT	CASSRPNRGRIYF
TRBJ2-3	.	.	TRBV24-1	TGTGCCACCAGCCTTAGCACAGATACGCAGTATTTT	CATSLSTDTQYF
TRBJ2-1	TRBD1	.	TRBV9	TGTGCCAGCAGCGTGTACAGGGGGCGCCGAAATGAGCAGTTCTTC	CASSVYRGRRNEQFF
TRBJ1-4	.	.	TRBV7-8	TGTGCCAGCAGCGAGCTAAATGAAAAACTGTTTTTT	CASSELNEKLFF
TRBJ1-5	.	.	TRBV7-2	TGTGCCAGCACCAAAGTAGAGGGTCAGCCCCAGCATTTT	CASTKVEGQPQHF
TRBJ2-5	TRBD1	.	TRBV7-9	TGTGCCAGCAGCCGGGGACAGTTCCCCCGACTCACCCAAGAGACCCAGTACTTC	CASSRGQFPRLTQETQYF
TRBJ2-1	TRBD1	.	TRBV30	TGTGCCTGGAGGACAGGGTTGTACAATGAGCAGTTCTTC	CAWRTGLYNEQFF
TRBJ2-6	.	.	TRBV27	TGTGCCAGCAGTTTCATCCCCTCTGGGGCCAACGTCCTGACTTTC	CASSFIPSGANVLTF
TRBJ2-5	TRBD2	.	TRBV6-2/TRBV6-3	TGTGCCAGCAGCCGAGGACTAGCGGGGGGAGAGACCCAGTACTTC	CASSRGLAGGETQYF
TRBJ1-1	.	.	TRBV6-5	TGTGCCAGCAGTTACTCCGCCGGGGGAGGCACTGAAGCTTTCTTT	CASSYSAGGGTEAFF
TRBJ1-3	TRBD1	.	TRBV6-5	TGTGCCAGCAGCCTGACAGGGGTTGGAAACACCATATATTTT	CASSLTGVGNTIYF
TRBJ2-7	.	.	TRBV18	TGTGCCAGCTCACCATCCGGGGTCGGCGAGCAGTACTTC	CASSPSGVGEQYF